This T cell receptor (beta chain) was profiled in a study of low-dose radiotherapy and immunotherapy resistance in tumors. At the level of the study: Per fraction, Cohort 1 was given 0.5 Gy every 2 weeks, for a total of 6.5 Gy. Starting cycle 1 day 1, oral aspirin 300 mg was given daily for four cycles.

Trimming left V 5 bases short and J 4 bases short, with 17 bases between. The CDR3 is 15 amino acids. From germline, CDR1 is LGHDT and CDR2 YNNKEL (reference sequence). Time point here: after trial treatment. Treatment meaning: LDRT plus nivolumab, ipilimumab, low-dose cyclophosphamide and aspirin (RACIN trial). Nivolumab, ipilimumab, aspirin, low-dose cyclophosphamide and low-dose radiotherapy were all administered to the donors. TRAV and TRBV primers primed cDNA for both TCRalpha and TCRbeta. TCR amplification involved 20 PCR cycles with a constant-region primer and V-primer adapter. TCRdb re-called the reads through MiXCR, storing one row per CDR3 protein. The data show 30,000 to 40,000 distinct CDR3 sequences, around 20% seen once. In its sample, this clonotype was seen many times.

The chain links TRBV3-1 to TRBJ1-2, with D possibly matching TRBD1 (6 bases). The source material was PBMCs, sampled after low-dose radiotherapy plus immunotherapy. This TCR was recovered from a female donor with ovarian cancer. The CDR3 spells CASSSHASGAYGYTF. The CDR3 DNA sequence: TGTGCCAGCAGCTCCCACGCGTCGGGGGCCTATGGCTACACCTTC.